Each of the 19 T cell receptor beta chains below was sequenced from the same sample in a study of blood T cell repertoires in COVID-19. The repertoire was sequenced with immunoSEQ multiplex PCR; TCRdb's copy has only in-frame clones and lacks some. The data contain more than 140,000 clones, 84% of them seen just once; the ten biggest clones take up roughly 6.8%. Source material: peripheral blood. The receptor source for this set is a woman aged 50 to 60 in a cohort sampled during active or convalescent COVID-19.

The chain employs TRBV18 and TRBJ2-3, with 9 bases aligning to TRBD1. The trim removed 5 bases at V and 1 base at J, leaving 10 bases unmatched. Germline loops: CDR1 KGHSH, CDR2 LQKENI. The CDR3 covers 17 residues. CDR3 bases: TGTGCCAGCTCAGCGAAACAGGGGGCAATCGGCACAGATACGCAGTATTTT. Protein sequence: CASSAKQGAIGTDTQYF.

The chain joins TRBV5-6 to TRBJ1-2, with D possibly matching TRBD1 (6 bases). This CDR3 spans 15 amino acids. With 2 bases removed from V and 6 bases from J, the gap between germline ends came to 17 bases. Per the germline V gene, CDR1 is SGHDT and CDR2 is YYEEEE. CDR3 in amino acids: CASSFNRRQGNGYTF. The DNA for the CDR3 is TGTGCCAGCAGCTTTAATCGGCGGCAGGGGAATGGCTACACCTTC.

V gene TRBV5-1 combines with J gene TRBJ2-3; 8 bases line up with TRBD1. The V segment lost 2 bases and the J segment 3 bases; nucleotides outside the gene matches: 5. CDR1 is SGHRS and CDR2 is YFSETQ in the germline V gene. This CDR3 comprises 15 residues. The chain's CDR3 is CASSFFDRGTDTQYF. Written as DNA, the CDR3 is TGCGCCAGCAGCTTCTTCGACAGGGGTACAGATACGCAGTATTTT.

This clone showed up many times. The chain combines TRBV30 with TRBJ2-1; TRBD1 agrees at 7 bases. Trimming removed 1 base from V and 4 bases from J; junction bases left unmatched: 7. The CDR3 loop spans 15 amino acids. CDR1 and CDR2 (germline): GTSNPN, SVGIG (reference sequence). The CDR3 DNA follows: TGTGCCTGGAGTGATCCGGGACAGAATTACAATGAGCAGTTCTTC. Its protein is CAWSDPGQNYNEQFF.

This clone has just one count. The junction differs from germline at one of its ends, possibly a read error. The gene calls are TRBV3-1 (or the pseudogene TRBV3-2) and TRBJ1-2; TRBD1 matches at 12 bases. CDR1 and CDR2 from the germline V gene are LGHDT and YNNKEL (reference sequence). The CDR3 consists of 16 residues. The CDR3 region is CVSSQPGQGARYGYTF. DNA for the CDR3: TGTGTCAGCAGCCAACCGGGACAGGGGGCGCGGTATGGCTACACCTTC.

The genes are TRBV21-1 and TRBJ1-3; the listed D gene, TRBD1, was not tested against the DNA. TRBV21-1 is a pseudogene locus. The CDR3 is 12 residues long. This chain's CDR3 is CGPRGLGNTIYF. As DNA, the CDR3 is TGTGGCCCCAGGGGGCTTGGAAACACCATATATTTT.

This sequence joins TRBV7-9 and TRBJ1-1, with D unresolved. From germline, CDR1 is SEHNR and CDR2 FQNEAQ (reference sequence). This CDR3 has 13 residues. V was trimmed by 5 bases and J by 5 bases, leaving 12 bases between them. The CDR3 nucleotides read TGTGCCAGCAGCATTACCGGGGAAACTGAAGCTTTCTTT. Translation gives CASSITGETEAFF. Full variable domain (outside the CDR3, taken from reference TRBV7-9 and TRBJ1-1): DTGVSQNPRHKITKRGQNVTFRCDPISEHNRLYWYRQTLGQGPEFLTYFQNEAQLEKSRLLSDRFSAERPKGSFSTLEIQRTEQGDSAMYLCASSITGETEAFFGQGTRLTVV.

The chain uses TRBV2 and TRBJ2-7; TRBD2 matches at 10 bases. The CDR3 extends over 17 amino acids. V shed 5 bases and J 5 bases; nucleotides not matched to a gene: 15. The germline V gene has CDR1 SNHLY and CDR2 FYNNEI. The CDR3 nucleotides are TGTGCCAGCAGTCTCCAGCGGGGGGGCCATCCCCAGAACGAGCAGTACTTC. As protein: CASSLQRGGHPQNEQYF.

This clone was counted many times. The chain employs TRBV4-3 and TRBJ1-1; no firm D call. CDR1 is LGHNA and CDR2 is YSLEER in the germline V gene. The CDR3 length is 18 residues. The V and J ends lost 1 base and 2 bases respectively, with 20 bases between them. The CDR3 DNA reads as TGCGCCAGCAGCCAAGCACGGCGGATACCCTATTACAACACTGAAGCTTTCTTT. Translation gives CASSQARRIPYYNTEAFF.

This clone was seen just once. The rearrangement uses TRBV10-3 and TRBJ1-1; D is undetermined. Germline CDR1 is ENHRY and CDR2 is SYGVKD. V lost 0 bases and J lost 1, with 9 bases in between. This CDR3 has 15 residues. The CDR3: CAISESALSNTEAFF. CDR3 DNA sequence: TGTGCCATCAGTGAGTCGGCCCTTTCGAACACTGAAGCTTTCTTT.

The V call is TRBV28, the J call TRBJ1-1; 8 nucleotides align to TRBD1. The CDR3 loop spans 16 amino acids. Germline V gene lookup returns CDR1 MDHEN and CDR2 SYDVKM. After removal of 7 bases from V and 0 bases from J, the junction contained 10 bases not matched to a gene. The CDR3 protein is CASIHGQGLVNTEAFF. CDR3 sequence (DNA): TGTGCCAGCATTCACGGACAGGGCTTAGTGAACACTGAAGCTTTCTTT. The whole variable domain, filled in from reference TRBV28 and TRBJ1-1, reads DVKVTQSSRYLVKRTGEKVFLECVQDMDHENMFWYRQDPGLGLRLIYFSYDVKMKEKGDIPEGYSVSREKKERFSLILESASTNQTSMYLCASIHGQGLVNTEAFFGQGTRLTVV.

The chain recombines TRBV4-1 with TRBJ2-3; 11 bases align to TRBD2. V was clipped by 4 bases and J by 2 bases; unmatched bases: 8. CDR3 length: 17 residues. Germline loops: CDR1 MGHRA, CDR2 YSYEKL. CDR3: CASSPISGGGVTDTQYF. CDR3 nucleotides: TGCGCCAGCAGCCCGATTAGCGGGGGGGGAGTCACAGATACGCAGTATTTT.

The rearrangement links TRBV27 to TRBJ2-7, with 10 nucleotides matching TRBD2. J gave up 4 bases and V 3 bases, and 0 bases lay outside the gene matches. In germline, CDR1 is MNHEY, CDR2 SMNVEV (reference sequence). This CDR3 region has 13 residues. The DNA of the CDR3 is TGTGCCAGCAGTTTGGGACTAGCGTACGAGCAGTACTTC. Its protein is CASSLGLAYEQYF.

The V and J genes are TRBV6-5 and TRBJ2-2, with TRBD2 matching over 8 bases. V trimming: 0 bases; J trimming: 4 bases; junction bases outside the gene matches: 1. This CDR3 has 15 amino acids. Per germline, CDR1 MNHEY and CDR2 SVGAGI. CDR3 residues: CASSYSSGVTGELFF. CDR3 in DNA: TGTGCCAGCAGTTACTCTAGCGGGGTCACCGGGGAGCTGTTTTTT.

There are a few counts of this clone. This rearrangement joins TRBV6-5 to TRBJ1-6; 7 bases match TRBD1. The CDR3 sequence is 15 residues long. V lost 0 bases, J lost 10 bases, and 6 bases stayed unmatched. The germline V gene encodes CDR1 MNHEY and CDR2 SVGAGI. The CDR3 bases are TGTGCCAGCAGTTACTCGAAGACAGGGAAATCACCCCTCCACTTT. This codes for CASSYSKTGKSPLHF.

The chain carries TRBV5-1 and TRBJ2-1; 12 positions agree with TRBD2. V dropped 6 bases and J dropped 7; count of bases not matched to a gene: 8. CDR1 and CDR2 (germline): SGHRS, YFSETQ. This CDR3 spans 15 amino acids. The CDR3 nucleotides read TGCGCCAGCACAACGACTAGCGGGGGTGGAAATGAGCAGTTCTTC. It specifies CASTTTSGGGNEQFF.

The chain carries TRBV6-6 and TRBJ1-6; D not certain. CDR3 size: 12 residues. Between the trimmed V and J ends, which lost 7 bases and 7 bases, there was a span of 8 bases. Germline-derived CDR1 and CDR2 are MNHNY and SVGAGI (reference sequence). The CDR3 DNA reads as TGTGCCAGCACCCTCCCGAATTCACCCCTCCACTTT. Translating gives CASTLPNSPLHF.

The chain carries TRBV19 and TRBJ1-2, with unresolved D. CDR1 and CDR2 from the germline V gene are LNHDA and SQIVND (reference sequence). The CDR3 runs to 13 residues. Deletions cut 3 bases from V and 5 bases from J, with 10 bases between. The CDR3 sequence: CASSIAGSYGYTF. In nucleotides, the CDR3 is TGTGCCAGTAGTATTGCGGGAAGTTATGGCTACACCTTC.

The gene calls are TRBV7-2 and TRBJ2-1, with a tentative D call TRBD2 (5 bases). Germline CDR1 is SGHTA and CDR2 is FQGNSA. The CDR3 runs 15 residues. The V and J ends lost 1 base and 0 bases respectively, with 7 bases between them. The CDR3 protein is CASSLVGSSYNEQFF. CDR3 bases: TGTGCCAGCAGCTTAGTGGGGAGCTCCTACAATGAGCAGTTCTTC.